A selection of T cell receptor beta chains follows, all from one sample in a study of a mutant IDH1 vaccine in newly diagnosed glioma. Profiling relied on immunoSEQ multiplex PCR, and the TCRdb table lists in-frame clones only, not all of them. The data contain over 30,000 clones, about three quarters of them seen just once; the ten biggest clones take up approximately 9.4%. The source was peripheral blood mononuclear cells (PBMCs), collected from a glioma patient treated with radiotherapy, temozolomide or both. These receptors were taken from a man between 50 and 59 years old with glioma. Some clones in this sample may be carry-over from other donors' samples. Each CDR3 is given with its conserved first and last residue. The order of the fields is J gene, clone size, D gene, V gene, CDR3 protein, CDR3 DNA. The D gene is left open where the match is weak. The listing skips clone size in some rows; elsewhere it reads once, few, many or a size class.

TRBJ1-5,NA,NA,TRBV5-5,CASSFWPGDPYQPQHF,TGTGCCAGCAGCTTTTGGCCAGGGGATCCCTATCAGCCCCAGCATTTT
TRBJ2-5,NA,NA,TRBV11-3,CASSPPGRQETQYF,TGTGCCAGCAGCCCCCCGGGACGCCAAGAGACCCAGTACTTC
TRBJ1-2,NA,TRBD1,TRBV19,CASSQQGESSYTF,TGTGCCAGTAGTCAACAGGGGGAGTCGAGCTACACCTTC
TRBJ2-2,NA,NA,TRBV6-1,CATPGGGAGELFF,TGTGCCACTCCCGGCGGAGGGGCGGGGGAGCTGTTTTTT
TRBJ2-5,NA,NA,TRBV11-2,CASSSLRGFQETQYF,TGTGCCAGCAGCTCTCTGAGAGGGTTCCAAGAGACCCAGTACTTC
TRBJ2-7,NA,TRBD2,TRBV4-3,CASSQDPGGILEQYF,TGCGCCAGCAGCCAAGACCCCGGGGGGATACTCGAGCAGTACTTC
TRBJ2-1,NA,TRBD2,TRBV15,CATSRILAIVRRNEQFF,TGTGCCACCAGCAGAATACTAGCGATCGTTCGTCGGAATGAGCAGTTCTTC
TRBJ1-3,few,NA,TRBV11-2,CASRLNRDAGNTIYF,TGTGCCAGCAGGTTGAACAGGGACGCCGGAAACACCATATATTTT
TRBJ1-1,NA,NA,TRBV6-1,CASSEGGGGGPEEAFF,TGTGCCAGCAGTGAGGGGGGTGGAGGGGGGCCAGAAGAAGCTTTCTTT
TRBJ2-2,NA,NA,TRBV7-9,CASSTTGALFTGELFF,TGTGCCAGCAGCACAACGGGGGCTTTGTTTACCGGGGAGCTGTTTTTT
TRBJ2-2,NA,TRBD1,TRBV5-1,CASSPPGQGFTGELFF,TGCGCCAGCAGCCCTCCGGGACAGGGTTTCACCGGGGAGCTGTTTTTT
TRBJ2-3,NA,NA,TRBV9,CASSTEPTDTQYF,TGTGCCAGCAGTACAGAGCCAACTGATACGCAGTATTTT
TRBJ1-5,NA,NA,TRBV6-6,CASSPTHPAQPQHF,TGTGCCAGCAGCCCAACACATCCGGCTCAGCCCCAGCATTTT
TRBJ2-7,NA,TRBD2,TRBV5-4,CASSSGGPSYEQYF,TGTGCCAGCAGCTCGGGGGGTCCCTCCTACGAGCAGTACTTC
TRBJ2-1,once,TRBD2,TRBV9,CASSVGGGGSYNEQFF,TGTGCCAGCAGCGTAGGAGGCGGGGGCTCCTACAATGAGCAGTTCTTC
TRBJ1-4,NA,NA,TRBV28,CASREGWGNEKLFF,TGTGCCAGCAGAGAGGGGTGGGGGAATGAAAAACTGTTTTTT
TRBJ1-1,NA,NA,TRBV5-1,CASSPALLRGMNTEAFF,TGCGCCAGCAGCCCAGCCCTACTACGGGGGATGAACACTGAAGCTTTCTTT